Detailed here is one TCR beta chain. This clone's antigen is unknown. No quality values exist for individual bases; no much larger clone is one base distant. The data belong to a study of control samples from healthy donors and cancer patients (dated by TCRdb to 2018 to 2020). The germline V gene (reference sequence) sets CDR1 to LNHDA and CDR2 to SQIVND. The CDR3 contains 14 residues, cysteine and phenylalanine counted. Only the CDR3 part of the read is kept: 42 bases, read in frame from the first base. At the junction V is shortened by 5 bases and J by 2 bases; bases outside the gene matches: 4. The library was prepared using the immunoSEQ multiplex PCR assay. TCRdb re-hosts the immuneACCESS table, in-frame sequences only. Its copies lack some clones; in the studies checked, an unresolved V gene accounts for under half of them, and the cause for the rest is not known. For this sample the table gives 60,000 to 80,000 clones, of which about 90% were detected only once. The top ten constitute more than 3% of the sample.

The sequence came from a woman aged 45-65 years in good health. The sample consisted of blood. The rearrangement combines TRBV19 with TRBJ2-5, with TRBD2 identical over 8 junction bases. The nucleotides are TGTGCCAGTAGTGTTAGCGGGGCACAAGAGACCCAGTACTTC. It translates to CASSVSGAQETQYF.